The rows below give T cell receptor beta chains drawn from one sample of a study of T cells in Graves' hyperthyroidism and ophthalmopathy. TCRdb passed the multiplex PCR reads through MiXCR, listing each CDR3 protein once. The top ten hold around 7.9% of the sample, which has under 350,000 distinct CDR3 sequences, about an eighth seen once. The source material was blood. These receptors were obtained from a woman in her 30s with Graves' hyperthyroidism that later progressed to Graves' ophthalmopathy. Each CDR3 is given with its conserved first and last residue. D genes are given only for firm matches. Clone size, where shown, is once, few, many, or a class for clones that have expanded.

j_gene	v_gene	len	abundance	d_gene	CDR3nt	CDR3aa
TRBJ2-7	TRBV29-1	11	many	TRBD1	TGCAGCGCGGGACAGGGAAACGAGCAGTACTTC	CSAGQGNEQYF
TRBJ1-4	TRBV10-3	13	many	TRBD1	TGTGCCACCGGACAGGGATCTAATGAAAAACTGTTTTTT	CATGQGSNEKLFF
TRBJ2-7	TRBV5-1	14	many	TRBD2	TGCGCCAGCAGCTTCTCTAGCGGGAATGACGAGCAGTACTTC	CASSFSSGNDEQYF
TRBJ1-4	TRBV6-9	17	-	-	TGTGCCAGCAGTTATTCGATTCCCCAGGGGACGAATGAAAAACTGTTTTTT	CASSYSIPQGTNEKLFF
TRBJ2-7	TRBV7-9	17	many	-	TGTGCCAGCAGCTTGGCAGGGATGGAGCTATTTCACCACGAGCAGTACTTC	CASSLAGMELFHHEQYF
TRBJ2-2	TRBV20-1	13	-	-	TGCAGCGCCGGGACCCAGAACACCGGGGAGCTGTTTTTT	CSAGTQNTGELFF
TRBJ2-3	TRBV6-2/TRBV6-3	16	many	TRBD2	TGTGCCAGCAGTACCAATAGCGGGGATTACACAGATACGCAGTATTTT	CASSTNSGDYTDTQYF
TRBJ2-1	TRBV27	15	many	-	TGTGCCAGCACCATCACCGGAGGGACCTACAATGAGCAGTTCTTC	CASTITGGTYNEQFF
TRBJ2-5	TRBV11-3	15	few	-	TGTGCCAGCAGCCCCGGTTTGGGAGCAAGAGAGACCCAGTACTTC	CASSPGLGARETQYF
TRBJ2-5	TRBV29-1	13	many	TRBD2	TGCAGCGTTGAAATTAGCGGGATTGGTCTGGAGTACTTC	CSVEISGIGLEYF
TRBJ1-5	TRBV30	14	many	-	TGTGCCTGGAGTCCCGGTGCCGGGGGTCAGCCCCAGCATTTT	CAWSPGAGGQPQHF
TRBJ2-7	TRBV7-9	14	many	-	TGTGCCAGCGTTAGGGAGGACCGATTCTACGAGCAGTACTTC	CASVREDRFYEQYF
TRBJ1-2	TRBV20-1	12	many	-	TGCAGTGCTAGAGATCCCCCATATGGCTACACCTTC	CSARDPPYGYTF
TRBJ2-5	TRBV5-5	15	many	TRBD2	TGTGCCAGCAGCTTTGAAACTAGCGGGGGAGAGACCCAGTACTTC	CASSFETSGGETQYF
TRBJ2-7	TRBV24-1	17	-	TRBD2	TGTGCCACCAGTGACGGACTAGCGGGAGGGCCCTCCTACGGGCAGTACTTC	CATSDGLAGGPSYGQYF
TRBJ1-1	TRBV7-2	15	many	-	TGTGCCAGCAGCTTAGTCCGGGCTTGGAACACTGAAGCTTTCTTT	CASSLVRAWNTEAFF